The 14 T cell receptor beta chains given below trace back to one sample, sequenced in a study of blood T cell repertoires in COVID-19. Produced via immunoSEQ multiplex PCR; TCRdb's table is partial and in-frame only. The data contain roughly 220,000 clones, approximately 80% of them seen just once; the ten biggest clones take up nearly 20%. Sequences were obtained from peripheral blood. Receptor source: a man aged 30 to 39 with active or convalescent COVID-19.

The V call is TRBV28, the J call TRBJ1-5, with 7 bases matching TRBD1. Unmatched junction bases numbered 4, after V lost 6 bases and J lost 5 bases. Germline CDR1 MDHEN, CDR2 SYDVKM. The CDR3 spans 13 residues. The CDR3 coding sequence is TGTGCCAGCAGACAGGGGATGGATCAGCCCCAGCATTTT. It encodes CASRQGMDQPQHF.

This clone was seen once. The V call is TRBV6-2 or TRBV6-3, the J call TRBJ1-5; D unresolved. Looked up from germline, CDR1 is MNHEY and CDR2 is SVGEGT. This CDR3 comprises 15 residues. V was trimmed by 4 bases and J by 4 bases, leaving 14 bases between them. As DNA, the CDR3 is TGTGCCAGCAGTTTCCAGGCCTCTGCGAATCAGCCCCAGCATTTT. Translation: CASSFQASANQPQHF.

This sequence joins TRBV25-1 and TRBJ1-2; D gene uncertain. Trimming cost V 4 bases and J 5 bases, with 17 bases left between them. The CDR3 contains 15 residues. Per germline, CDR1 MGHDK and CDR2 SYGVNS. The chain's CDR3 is CASSGEQPRNYGYTF. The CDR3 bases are TGTGCCAGCAGTGGAGAACAACCCAGGAATTATGGCTACACCTTC.

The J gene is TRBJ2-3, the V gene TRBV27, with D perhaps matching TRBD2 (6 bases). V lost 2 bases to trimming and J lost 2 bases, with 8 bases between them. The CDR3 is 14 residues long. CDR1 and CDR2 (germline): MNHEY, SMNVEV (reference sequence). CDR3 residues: CASSLGEDTDTQYF. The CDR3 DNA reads TGTGCCAGCAGTTTAGGGGAGGACACAGATACGCAGTATTTT.

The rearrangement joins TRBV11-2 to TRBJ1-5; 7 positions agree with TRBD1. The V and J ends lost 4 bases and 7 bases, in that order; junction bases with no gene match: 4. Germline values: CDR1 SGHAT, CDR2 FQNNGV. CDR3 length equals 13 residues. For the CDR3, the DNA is TGTGCCAGCAGCTGGGCAGGGGGGCAGCCCCAGCATTTT. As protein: CASSWAGGQPQHF.

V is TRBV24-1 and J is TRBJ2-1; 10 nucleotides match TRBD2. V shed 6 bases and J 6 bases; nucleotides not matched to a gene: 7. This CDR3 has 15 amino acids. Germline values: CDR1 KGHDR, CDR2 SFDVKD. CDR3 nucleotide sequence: TGTGCCACCAGTTCCAGCGGGAGGGCCAGCAATGAGCAGTTCTTC. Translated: CATSSSGRASNEQFF.

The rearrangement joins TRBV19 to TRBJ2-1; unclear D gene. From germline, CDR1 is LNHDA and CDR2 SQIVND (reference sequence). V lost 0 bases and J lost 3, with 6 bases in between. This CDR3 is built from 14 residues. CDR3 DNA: TGTGCCAGTAGTATAGAGAACAGCTACAATGAGCAGTTCTTC. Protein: CASSIENSYNEQFF.

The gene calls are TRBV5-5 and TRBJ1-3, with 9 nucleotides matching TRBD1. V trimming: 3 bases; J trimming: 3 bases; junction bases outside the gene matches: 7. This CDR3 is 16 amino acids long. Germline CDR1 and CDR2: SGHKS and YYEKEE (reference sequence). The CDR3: CASSWGTGQDGNTIYF. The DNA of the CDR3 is TGTGCCAGCAGCTGGGGGACAGGGCAAGATGGAAACACCATATATTTT.

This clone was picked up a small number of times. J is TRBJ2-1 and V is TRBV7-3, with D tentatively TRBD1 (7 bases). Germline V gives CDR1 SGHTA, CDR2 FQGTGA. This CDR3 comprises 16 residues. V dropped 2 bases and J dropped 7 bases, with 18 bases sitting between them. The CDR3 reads CASSLFGGTVLNEQFF. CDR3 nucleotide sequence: TGTGCCAGCAGCTTATTCGGCGGGACAGTCTTGAATGAGCAGTTCTTC.

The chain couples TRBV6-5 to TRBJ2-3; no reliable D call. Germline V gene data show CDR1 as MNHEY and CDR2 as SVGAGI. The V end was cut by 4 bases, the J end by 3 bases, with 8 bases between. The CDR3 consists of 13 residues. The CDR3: CASSSTRTDTQYF. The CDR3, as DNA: TGTGCCAGCAGTTCCACCAGAACAGATACGCAGTATTTT.

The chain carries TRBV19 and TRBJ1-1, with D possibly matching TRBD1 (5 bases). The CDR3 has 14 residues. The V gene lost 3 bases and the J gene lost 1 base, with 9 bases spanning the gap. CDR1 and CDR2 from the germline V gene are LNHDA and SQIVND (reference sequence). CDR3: CASSMAGKNTEAFF. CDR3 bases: TGTGCCAGTAGTATGGCAGGGAAGAACACTGAAGCTTTCTTT.

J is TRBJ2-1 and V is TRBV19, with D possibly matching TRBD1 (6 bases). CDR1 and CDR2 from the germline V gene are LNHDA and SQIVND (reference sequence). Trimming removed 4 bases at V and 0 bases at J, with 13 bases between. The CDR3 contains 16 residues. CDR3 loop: CASSTLRGSSYNEQFF. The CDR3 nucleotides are TGTGCCAGTAGTACCCTAAGGGGGAGCTCCTACAATGAGCAGTTCTTC.

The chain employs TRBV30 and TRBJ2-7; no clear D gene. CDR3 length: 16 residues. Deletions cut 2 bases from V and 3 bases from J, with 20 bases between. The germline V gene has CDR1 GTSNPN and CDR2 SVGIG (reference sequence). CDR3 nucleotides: TGTGCCTGGAGTACTCCGTCCCAGGCAACCAACTACGAGCAGTACTTC. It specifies CAWSTPSQATNYEQYF.

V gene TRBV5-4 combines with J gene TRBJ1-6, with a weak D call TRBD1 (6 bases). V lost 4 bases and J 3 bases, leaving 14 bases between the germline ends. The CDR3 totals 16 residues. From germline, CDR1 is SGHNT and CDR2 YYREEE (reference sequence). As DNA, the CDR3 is TGTGCCAGCAGCACCGGACAGACTAACTATAATTCACCCCTCCACTTT. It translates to CASSTGQTNYNSPLHF.